Sequencing of this T cell receptor beta chain was carried out in a study of blood T cell repertoires in COVID-19 (TCRdb year 2020). Context from the whole study: The collaborator samples originated in the United States, Italy and Spain and spanned the acute and convalescent phases of COVID-19. A de-identified subject ID, COVID-19 status, age in years and sex were almost always included in the sample metadata. The repertoires were released in a freely available public database intended as a resource for research on the immune response to SARS-CoV-2. The material from the prospective study consisted of cDNA or gDNA derived from T cells, B-cell-depleted T cells, or PBMCs. Deeply sampled blood TCRbeta repertoires from subjects exposed to, actively infected with, or recovered from COVID-19 were included in the dataset. Samples came from the ongoing ImmuneRACE study (first 160 participants) plus 1,254 subjects from 6 global collaborators. Where HLA class I and class II types were available, the types were taken from metadata supplied by the sample provider, not from assay-based typing. The paper as a whole reports these results and caveats: Clinical and demographic metadata were provided uncurated, with the amount varying by source and participant.

Points on this clone: Its antigen is currently not known. Base quality data are lacking; no much larger clone is found one base away.

The immunoSEQ Assay, a bias-controlled multiplex PCR, was used to amplify TCRbeta CDR3 regions from genomic DNA. The source study handled its data this way. The number of nucleated cells in each sample was estimated from the amplification of reference gene primers within the assay. To quantify the absolute abundance of each unique TCRbeta CDR3 rearrangement, sequence reads were collapsed and filtered. For each sample, productive Simpson clonality was calculated by taking the square root of Simpson's diversity index across productive rearrangements. TCRdb provides this immuneACCESS table in a form limited to in-frame rearrangements. Some clones are lacking; in checked studies, under half of them reflect an unresolved V gene, and why the rest are absent is not known. Clonal size and the V and J genes are those of that table, whereas D and trimming came from the DNA. In this sample the table shows about 140,000 clones, 75% to 80% of which occur a single time. 2.5% to 3% of the sample is taken by the ten largest.

Participants in the prospective study were aged roughly 18 to 100 years, lived in some 24 United States geographic areas, and enrolled through a virtual design. In the prospective study, cohorts were assigned on the basis of participant-reported clinical history obtained from a screening survey and a study questionnaire. For ImmuneRACE Cohort 3, a participant was defined as recovered based on two consecutive negative NP/OP PCR tests, clearance by a healthcare professional, or resolution of symptoms. In the prospective study, whole blood, serum and a nasopharyngeal or oropharyngeal swab were collected from each participant by mobile phlebotomists. Prospective study participants could optionally give additional blood draws and questionnaires over an approximately two-month period. Blood samples from the prospective study were shipped frozen or at room temperature prior to DNA extraction. V is shortened by 3 bases, J by 2 bases, and the region joining them spans 12 bases. Sequences SGDLS (CDR1) and YYNGEE (CDR2) are obtained from the germline V gene. Reading from cysteine to phenylalanine, the CDR3 counts 15 amino acids. Only CDR3 DNA remains: 45 bases, in frame from the first base.

Sequenced sample: PBMCs or T cells enriched from blood (not recorded which). This clonotype originated in a woman aged 45-59 years who had recovered from COVID-19. Rearrangement joined TRBV9 to TRBJ1-3, with a tentative D gene TRBD1 over 5 matching bases. In nucleotide form, the sequence is TGTGCCAGCAGCGATCCTTCAGGGACTGGAAACACCATATATTTT. It is translated as CASSDPSGTGNTIYF.